This record looks at one T cell receptor (beta chain) sequence and its context. Trimming pared 1 base from V and 6 bases from J, leaving 6 bases between. The germline CDR1 and CDR2 sequences are SEHNR and FQNEAQ (reference sequence). The CDR3 sequence is 12 residues long. The sample comes from a study of blood T cell repertoires in COVID-19. This table comes from immunoSEQ multiplex PCR, and its TCRdb copy is limited to in-frame clones, with some not included. The sample records fewer than 400,000 clones, roughly 90% being singletons. The chain couples TRBV7-9 to TRBJ1-2; D is uncertain. The sequenced sample consisted of PBMCs or T cells enriched from blood (not recorded which). This TCR derives from a woman in her 30s who had recovered from COVID-19. The CDR3 DNA reads TGTGCCAGCAGCTTAGATACAAATGGCTACACCTTC. It yields the protein CASSLDTNGYTF.